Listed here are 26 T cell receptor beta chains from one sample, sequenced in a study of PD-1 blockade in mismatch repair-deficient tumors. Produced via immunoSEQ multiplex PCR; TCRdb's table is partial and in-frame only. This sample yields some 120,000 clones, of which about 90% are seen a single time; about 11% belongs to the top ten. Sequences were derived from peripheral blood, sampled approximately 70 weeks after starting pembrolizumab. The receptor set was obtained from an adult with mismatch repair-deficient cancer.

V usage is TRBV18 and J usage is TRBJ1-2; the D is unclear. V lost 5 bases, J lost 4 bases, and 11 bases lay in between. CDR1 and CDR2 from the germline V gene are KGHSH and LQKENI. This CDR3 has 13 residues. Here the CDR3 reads CASSDGSTYGYTF. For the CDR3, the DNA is TGTGCCAGCTCAGACGGGTCGACCTATGGCTACACCTTC.

The CDR3, as DNA: TGTGCCAGCAGTCAGGGCAGGGTGGACACCGGGGAGCTGTTTTTT. This encodes CASSQGRVDTGELFF. V gene TRBV6-5 combines with J gene TRBJ2-2, with D tentatively TRBD1 (5 bases). The length of the CDR3 is 15 residues. Trimming stripped 5 bases from V and 3 bases from J, with 13 bases between. Germline V gene sequence: CDR1 MNHEY, CDR2 SVGAGI.

CDR3 DNA sequence: TGTGCCATCAGTGAGTCGGACACCTACAATTACAATGAGCAGTTCTTC. It translates to CAISESDTYNYNEQFF. This rearrangement joins TRBV10-3 to TRBJ2-1; tentatively, D is TRBD1 (5 bases). The V gene's germline CDR1 is ENHRY and CDR2 SYGVKD. Trimming cost V 0 bases and J 4 bases, with 13 bases left between them. The CDR3 extends over 16 amino acids.

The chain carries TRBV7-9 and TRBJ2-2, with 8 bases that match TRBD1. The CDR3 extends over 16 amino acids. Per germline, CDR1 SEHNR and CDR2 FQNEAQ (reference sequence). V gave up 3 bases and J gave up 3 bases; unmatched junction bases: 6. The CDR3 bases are TGTGCCAGCAGCTTCCCCCCAGGGGGCGACACCGGGGAGCTGTTTTTT. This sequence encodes CASSFPPGGDTGELFF.

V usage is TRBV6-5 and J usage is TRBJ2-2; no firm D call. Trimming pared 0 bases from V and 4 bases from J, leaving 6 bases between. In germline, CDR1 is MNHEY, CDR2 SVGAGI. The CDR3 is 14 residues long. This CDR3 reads CASSYSTATGELFF. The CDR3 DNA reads TGTGCCAGCAGTTACTCTACAGCCACCGGGGAGCTGTTTTTT.

In nucleotides, the CDR3 is TGCGCCAGCAGCCCGGCGCTAGCGGGAGTCGGGGATGAGCAGTTCTTC. Amino acid sequence: CASSPALAGVGDEQFF. The rearrangement uses TRBV5-1 and TRBJ2-1, with 10 bases identical to TRBD2. Losses at the gene ends were 4 bases for V and 8 bases for J; bases not matched to a gene: 12. Germline assignment: CDR1 SGHRS and CDR2 YFSETQ. The CDR3 contains 16 residues.

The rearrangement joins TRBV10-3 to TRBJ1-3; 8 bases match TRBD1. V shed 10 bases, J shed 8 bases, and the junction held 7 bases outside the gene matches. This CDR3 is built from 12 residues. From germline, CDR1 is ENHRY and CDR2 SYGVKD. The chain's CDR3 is CASGTGGDTIYF. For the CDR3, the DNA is TGTGCCAGTGGAACAGGGGGAGACACCATATATTTT.

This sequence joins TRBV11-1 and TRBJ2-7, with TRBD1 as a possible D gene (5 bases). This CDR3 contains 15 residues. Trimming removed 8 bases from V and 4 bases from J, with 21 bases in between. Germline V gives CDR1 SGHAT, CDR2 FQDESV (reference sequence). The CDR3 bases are TGTGCCAGCTTCCCTCGGCAGGGAAAGCTGTACGAGCAGTACTTC. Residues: CASFPRQGKLYEQYF.

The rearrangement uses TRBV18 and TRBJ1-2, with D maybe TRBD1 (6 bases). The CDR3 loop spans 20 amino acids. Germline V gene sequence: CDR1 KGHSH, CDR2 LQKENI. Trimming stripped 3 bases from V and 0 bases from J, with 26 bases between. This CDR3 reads CASSPIRGPTSATSNYGYTF. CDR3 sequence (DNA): TGTGCCAGCTCACCGATTCGGGGGCCGACAAGCGCCACTTCTAACTATGGCTACACCTTC.

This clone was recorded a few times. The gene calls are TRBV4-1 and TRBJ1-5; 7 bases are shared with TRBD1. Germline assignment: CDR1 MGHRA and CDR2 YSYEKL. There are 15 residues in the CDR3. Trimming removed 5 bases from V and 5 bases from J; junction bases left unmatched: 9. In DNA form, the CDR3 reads TGCGCCAGCAGCAAGACAGGGATGGGGGATCAGCCCCAGCATTTT. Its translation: CASSKTGMGDQPQHF.

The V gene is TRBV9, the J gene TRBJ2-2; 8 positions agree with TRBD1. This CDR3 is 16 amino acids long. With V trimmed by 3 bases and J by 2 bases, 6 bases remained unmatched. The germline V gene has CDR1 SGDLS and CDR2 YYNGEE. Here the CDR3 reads CASSAPGQDNTGELFF. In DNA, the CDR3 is TGTGCCAGCAGCGCACCGGGACAGGATAACACCGGGGAGCTGTTTTTT.

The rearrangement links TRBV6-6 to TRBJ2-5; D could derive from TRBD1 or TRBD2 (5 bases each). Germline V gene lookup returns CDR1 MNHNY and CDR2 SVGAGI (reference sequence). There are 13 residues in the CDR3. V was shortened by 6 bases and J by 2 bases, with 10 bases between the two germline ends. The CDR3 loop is CASRRDLQETQYF. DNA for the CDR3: TGTGCCAGCAGGAGGGACCTACAAGAGACCCAGTACTTC.

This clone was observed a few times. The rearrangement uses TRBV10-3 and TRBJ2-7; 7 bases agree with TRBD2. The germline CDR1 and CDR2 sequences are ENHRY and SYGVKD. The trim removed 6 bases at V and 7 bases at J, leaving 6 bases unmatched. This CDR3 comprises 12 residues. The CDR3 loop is CAISSLAEEQYF. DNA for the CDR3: TGTGCCATCAGCTCTCTAGCGGAAGAGCAGTACTTC.

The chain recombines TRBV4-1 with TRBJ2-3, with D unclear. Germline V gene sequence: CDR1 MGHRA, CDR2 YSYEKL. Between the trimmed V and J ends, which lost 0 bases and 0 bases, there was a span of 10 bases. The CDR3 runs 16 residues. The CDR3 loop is CASSQESPPSTDTQYF. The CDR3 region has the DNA TGCGCCAGCAGCCAAGAAAGTCCTCCTAGCACAGATACGCAGTATTTT.

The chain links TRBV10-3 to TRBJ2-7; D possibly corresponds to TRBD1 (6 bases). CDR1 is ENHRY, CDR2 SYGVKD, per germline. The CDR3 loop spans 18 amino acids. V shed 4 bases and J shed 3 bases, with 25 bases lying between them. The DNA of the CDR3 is TGTGCCATCAGTGGGTCATCCGCGTTTCGGGACACTTTCTACGAGCAGTACTTC. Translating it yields CAISGSSAFRDTFYEQYF.

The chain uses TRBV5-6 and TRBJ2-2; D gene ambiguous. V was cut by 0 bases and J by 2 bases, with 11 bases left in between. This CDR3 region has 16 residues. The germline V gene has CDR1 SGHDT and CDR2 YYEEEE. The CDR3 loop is CASSLARAGNTGELFF. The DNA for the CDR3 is TGTGCCAGCAGCTTGGCAAGGGCAGGAAACACCGGGGAGCTGTTTTTT. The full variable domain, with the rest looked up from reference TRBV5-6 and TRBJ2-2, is DAGVTQSPTHLIKTRGQQVTLRCSPKSGHDTVSWYQQALGQGPQFIFQYYEEEERQRGNFPDRFSGHQFPNYSSELNVNALLLGDSALYLCASSLARAGNTGELFFGEGSRLTVL.

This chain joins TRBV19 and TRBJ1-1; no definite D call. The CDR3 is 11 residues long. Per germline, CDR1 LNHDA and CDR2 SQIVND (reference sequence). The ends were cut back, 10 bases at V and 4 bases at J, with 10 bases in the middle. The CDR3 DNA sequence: TGTGCCACCACACACAGCACTGAAGCTTTCTTT. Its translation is CATTHSTEAFF. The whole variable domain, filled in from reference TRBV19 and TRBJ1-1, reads DGGITQSPKYLFRKEGQNVTLSCEQNLNHDAMYWYRQDPGQGLRLIYYSQIVNDFQKGDIAEGYSVSREKKESFPLTVTSAQKNPTAFYLCATTHSTEAFFGQGTRLTVV.

The CDR3 DNA sequence: TGCGCCAGCAGTGGTAACGAGCAGTACTTC. Translation: CASSGNEQYF. The rearrangement joins TRBV10-2 to TRBJ2-7; no clear D gene. The CDR3 totals 10 residues. Germline assignment: CDR1 WSHSY and CDR2 SAAADI. V was cut by 4 bases and J by 5 bases, with 3 bases left in between.

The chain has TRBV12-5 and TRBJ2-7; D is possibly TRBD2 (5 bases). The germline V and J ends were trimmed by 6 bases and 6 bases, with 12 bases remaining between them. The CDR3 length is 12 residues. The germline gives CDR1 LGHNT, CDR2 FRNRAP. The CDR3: CASGPGGGEQYF. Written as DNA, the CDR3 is TGTGCTAGTGGCCCTGGCGGAGGCGAGCAGTACTTC.

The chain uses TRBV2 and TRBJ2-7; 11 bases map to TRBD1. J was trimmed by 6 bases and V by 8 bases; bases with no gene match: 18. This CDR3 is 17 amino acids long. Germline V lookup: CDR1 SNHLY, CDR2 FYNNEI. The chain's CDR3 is CASRGRWGRDRGFEQYF. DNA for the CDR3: TGTGCCAGCCGTGGACGGTGGGGTCGGGACAGGGGGTTCGAGCAGTACTTC. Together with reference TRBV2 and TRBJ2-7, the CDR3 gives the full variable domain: EPEVTQTPSHQVTQMGQEVILRCVPISNHLYFYWYRQILGQKVEFLVSFYNNEISEKSEIFDDQFSVERPDGSNFTLKIRSTKLEDSAMYFCASRGRWGRDRGFEQYFGPGTRLTVT.

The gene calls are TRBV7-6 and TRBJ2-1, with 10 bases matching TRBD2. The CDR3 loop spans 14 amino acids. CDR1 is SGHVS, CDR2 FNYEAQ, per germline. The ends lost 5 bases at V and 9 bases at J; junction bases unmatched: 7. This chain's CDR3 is CASSRGASGSEQFF. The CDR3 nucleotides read TGTGCCAGCAGCCGAGGGGCTAGCGGGAGTGAGCAGTTCTTC.

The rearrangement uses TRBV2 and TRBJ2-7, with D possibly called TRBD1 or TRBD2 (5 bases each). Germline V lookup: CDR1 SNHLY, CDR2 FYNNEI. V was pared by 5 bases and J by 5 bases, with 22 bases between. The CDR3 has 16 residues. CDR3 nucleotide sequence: TGTGCCAGCAGTCCCTCACCAAAGGGGAGCGGACACGAGCAGTACTTC. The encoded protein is CASSPSPKGSGHEQYF. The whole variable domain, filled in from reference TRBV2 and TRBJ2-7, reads EPEVTQTPSHQVTQMGQEVILRCVPISNHLYFYWYRQILGQKVEFLVSFYNNEISEKSEIFDDQFSVERPDGSNFTLKIRSTKLEDSAMYFCASSPSPKGSGHEQYFGPGTRLTVT.

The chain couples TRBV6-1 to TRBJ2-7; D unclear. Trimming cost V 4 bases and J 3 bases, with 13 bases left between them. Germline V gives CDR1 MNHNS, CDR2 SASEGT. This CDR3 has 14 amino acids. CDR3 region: CASSGYGPHYEQYF. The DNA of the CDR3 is TGTGCCAGCAGTGGTTATGGACCCCACTACGAGCAGTACTTC.

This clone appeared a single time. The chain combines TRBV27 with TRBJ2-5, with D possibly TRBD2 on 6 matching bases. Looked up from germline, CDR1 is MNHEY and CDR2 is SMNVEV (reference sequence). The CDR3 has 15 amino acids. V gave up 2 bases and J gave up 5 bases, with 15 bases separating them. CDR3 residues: CASSLRGTRQETQYF. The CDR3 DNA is TGTGCCAGCAGTTTACGGGGGACCCGGCAGGAGACCCAGTACTTC.

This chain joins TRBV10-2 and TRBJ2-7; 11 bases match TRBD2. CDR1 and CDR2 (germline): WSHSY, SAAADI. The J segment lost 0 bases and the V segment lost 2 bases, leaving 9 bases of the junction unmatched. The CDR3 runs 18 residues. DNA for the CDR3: TGCGCCAGCAGTGAGCCAGGGACTAGCGGCCTCTTCTCCTACGAGCAGTACTTC. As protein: CASSEPGTSGLFSYEQYF.

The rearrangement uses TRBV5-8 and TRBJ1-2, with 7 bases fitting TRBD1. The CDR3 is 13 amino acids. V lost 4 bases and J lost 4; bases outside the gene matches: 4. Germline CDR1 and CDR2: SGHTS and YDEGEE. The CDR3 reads CASSAGTVYGYTF. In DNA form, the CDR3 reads TGTGCCAGCAGCGCTGGGACAGTCTATGGCTACACCTTC.